This note documents a single T cell receptor beta chain sequence. The data derive from a study of molecular identifiers for immune sequencing clone quantification. TCRdb analysed the PCR reads with MiXCR anew, one entry per CDR3 protein. The table includes around 480,000 distinct CDR3 sequences, 20% to 25% detected once. The J segment lost 9 bases and the V segment lost 5 bases, leaving 11 bases of the junction unmatched. The V gene's germline CDR1 is SNHLY and CDR2 FYNNEI. The CDR3 is 16 residues long. Sequences were obtained from naive CD8+ T cells from blood, with Jurkat cell RNA spiked in. Subset reported: FACS-sorted CD8+CD4-CCR7+CD45RA+ naive T cells. This chain joins TRBV2 and TRBJ2-1, with 12 positions matching TRBD2. The sequence came from a human donor in good health. Some libraries in this study had Jurkat cell RNA spiked in. The CDR3 bases are TGTGCCAGCAGTACTCATCTAGCGGGGGGGCCCAGTGAGCAGTTCTTC. It encodes CASSTHLAGGPSEQFF.